This T cell receptor (beta chain) is from a study of cytomegalovirus exposure and HLA in healthy donors. Note on this clone: Its target is unknown.

The CDR3 is 11 residues long. Germline CDR1 and CDR2: WNHNN and SYGVQD (reference sequence). V trimming: 7 bases; J trimming: 5 bases; junction bases outside the gene matches: 1. Study-wide findings and caveats: Immune exposure data for these donors was limited to CMV serostatus. As a later analysis showed, a missense DCLRE1C variant was linked to trimming of TCR beta V- and J-genes. Among the most significant clusters, several appeared linked to common viral pathogens in a later analysis.

The PCR had 60 Vbeta and 13 Jbeta primers. As originally analysed: Later work found 65 million to 90 million unique TCR beta chains, with some 11 million shared. The method was immunoSEQ multiplex PCR; TCRdb's version includes in-frame clones alone and lacks a portion of them. The V and J calls and clone size were taken over from that table, and D and trimming were inferred from the DNA. The sample shows 130,000 or so clones, around 80% of them seen only once. The receptor was derived from a man aged 18 to 35 in good health and CMV-seropositive. What was sequenced was PBMCs. The chain has TRBV10-1 and TRBJ2-7, with 8 nucleotides matching TRBD1. The CDR3 spells CASTGGNEQYF. Here the CDR3 DNA reads TGCGCCAGCACAGGGGGCAACGAGCAGTACTTC.